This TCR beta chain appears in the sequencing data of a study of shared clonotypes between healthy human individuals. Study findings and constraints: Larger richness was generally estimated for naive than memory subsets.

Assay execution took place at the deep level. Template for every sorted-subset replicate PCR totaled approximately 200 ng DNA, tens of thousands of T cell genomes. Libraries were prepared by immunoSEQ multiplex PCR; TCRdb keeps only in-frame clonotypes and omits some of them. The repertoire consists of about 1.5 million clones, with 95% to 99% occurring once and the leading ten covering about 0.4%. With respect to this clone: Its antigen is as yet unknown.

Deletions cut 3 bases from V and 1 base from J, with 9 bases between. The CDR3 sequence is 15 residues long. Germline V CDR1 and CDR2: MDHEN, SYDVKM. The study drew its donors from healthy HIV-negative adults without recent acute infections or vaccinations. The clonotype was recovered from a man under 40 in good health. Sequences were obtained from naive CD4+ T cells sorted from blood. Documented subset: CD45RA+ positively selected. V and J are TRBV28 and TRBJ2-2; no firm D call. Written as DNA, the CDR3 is TGTGCCAGCAGTTTCTTCCGACGGAACACCGGGGAGCTGTTTTTT. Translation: CASSFFRRNTGELFF.